This paragraph reports one T cell receptor (beta chain). Its antigen is not known. The data originate from a study of T cell responses to AZD1222 COVID-19 vaccine. Findings and limits, study-wide: Baseline seropositives among AZD1222 recipients totaled only five or six. Nearly half of spike-specific TCRs reportedly target variant regions that are unmutated in the B.1.351 and B.1.1.7 variants. Two AZD1222 doses significantly raised spike-specific TCR breadth and depth over controls. Mostly white British, mostly female donors; authors suggested clonal diversity may be underestimated.

Profiled with immunoSEQ multiplex PCR; TCRdb holds only in-frame clones, not every one. Here the sample spans 130,000 to 150,000 clones, around nine tenths being singletons. V lost 5 bases and J lost 5; bases outside the gene matches: 11. CDR1 and CDR2 from the germline V gene are SEHNR and FQNEAQ (reference sequence). CDR3 length: 15 residues. V is TRBV7-9 and J is TRBJ2-7; 8 positions agree with TRBD1. The sequence derives from an adult in good health. The source was peripheral blood, collected on day 0 of MenACWY control vaccination. CDR3: CASSPRTGLRDEQYF. In nucleotides, the CDR3 is TGTGCCAGCAGCCCCCGGACAGGGCTCAGGGACGAGCAGTACTTC.